Sequencing of this TCR beta chain was carried out in a study of shared clonotypes between healthy human individuals. General observations from the study: Clonotypes which were not shared had lower generation probabilities than clonotypes that all four donors shared. Sequencing depth was expected to influence donor clonotype sharing.

Terminally differentiated effector memory CD45RA+ cells were excluded by CCR7 positive selection of CD45RO-negative cells. Libraries were prepared by immunoSEQ multiplex PCR; TCRdb keeps only in-frame clonotypes and omits some of them. The sample comprises hundreds of thousands of clones, 92% of which are singletons, and 24% rests with the top ten. In regard to this clone: Its antigen is currently unknown.

The CDR3 runs to 15 residues. The germline V gene has CDR1 MNHEY and CDR2 SMNVEV (reference sequence). The trim removed 4 bases at V and 4 bases at J, leaving 7 bases unmatched. The chain employs TRBV27 and TRBJ1-2; 9 nucleotides align to TRBD1. The TCR originated in a man aged 25 to 45 in good health. The source material was naive CD8+ T cells sorted from blood. Here the CDR3 reads CASSSNGQGSYGYTF. The CDR3 DNA sequence: TGTGCCAGCAGTTCCAACGGACAGGGGAGCTATGGCTACACCTTC.